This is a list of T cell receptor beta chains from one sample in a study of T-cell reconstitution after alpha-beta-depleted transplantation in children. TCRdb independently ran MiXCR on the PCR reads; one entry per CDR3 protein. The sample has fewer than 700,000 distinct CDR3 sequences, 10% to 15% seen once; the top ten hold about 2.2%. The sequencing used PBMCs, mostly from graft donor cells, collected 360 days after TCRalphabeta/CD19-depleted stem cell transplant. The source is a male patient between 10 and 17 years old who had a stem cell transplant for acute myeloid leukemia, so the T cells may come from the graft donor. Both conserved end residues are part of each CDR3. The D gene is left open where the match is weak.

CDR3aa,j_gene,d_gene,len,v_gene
CASSLVSLDYSYNEQFF,TRBJ2-1,.,17,TRBV7-3
CASSLEARGQAEAFF,TRBJ1-1,.,15,TRBV28
CSAGSDRANTEAFF,TRBJ1-1,.,14,TRBV20-1
CASSETGTYGYTF,TRBJ1-2,.,13,TRBV7-8
CASSLAGVVAYNEQFF,TRBJ2-1,TRBD2,16,TRBV5-1
CASSLLGGTSGTGELFF,TRBJ2-2,TRBD2,17,TRBV28
CASSLPGQGLDTEAFF,TRBJ1-1,TRBD1,16,TRBV7-9
CASSLSDLSPNQEQFF,TRBJ2-1,.,16,TRBV7-3
CASSFHGVPYEQYF,TRBJ2-7,.,14,TRBV7-2
CSASSGGGETQYF,TRBJ2-5,TRBD1,13,TRBV20-1
CASRILAGYGDEQFF,TRBJ2-1,TRBD2,15,TRBV27
CATSRDSRTGGGGGQPQHF,TRBJ1-5,TRBD1,19,TRBV15
CASSPLVAGELFF,TRBJ2-2,.,13,TRBV6-2/TRBV6-3
CSVEDPKRESTYEQYF,TRBJ2-7,TRBD2,16,TRBV29-1
CASRASAAYEQYF,TRBJ2-7,.,13,TRBV28
CSVEGQDNIQYF,TRBJ2-4,TRBD1,12,TRBV29-1
CASSQDRVGVKDEQYF,TRBJ2-7,.,16,TRBV4-1